This T cell receptor (beta chain) was captured by sequencing in a study of cytomegalovirus exposure and HLA in healthy donors. On the study more broadly: Of roughly 360 genotyped donors, 81% grouped in the Caucasian-associated ancestry cluster.

Notes on this clone: The antigen is not known.

Study-wide findings and caveats: Among TCR beta chains, those listed as cytomegalovirus-associated numbered more than 150. Most TCR sequences were seen very rarely across donors, but some public TCRs occurred in many.

The germline V and J ends were trimmed by 2 bases and 3 bases, with 14 bases remaining between them. The germline V gene has CDR1 MNHNS and CDR2 SASEGT. The CDR3 consists of 16 residues. 60 Vbeta and 13 Jbeta primers were used in PCR. The protocol was immunoSEQ multiplex PCR, while the TCRdb copy is restricted to in-frame clones and leaves out a portion. The data show 35,000 to 40,000 clones, with 74% seen just once and over 5.5% held by the top ten. Sequencing input: PBMCs. The receptor comes from a man aged 25-45 years in good health and CMV-seronegative. The V and J genes are TRBV6-1 and TRBJ2-1, with no clear D. This chain's CDR3 is CASSESSSRNYNEQFF. CDR3 coding DNA: TGTGCCAGCAGTGAAAGTAGTTCCAGGAACTACAATGAGCAGTTCTTC.